Shown below are 8 T cell receptor beta chains from a single sample sequenced in a study of CD8 T cells in ankylosing spondylitis. General study findings and limits: Ankylosing spondylitis blood appeared to carry a characteristic TCR beta motif of several highly homologous variants.

TCRdb re-derived calls from the 5' RACE reads in MiXCR, one entry per CDR3 protein. The sample lists 390,000 or so distinct CDR3 sequences, approximately 20% seen once, with roughly 16% in the top ten. Their cognate antigens are unknown. Sequenced: blood, either unsorted or a sorted T cell fraction (not recorded which). These receptors were taken from a male donor with ankylosing spondylitis.

This clonotype was seen more than once but under ten times. J is TRBJ2-3 and V is TRBV5-5; D ambiguous. CDR1 SGHKS and CDR2 YYEKEE come from the germline V gene (reference sequence). V gave up 1 base and J gave up 6 bases, with 9 bases separating them. This CDR3 has 13 amino acids. CDR3: CASSLISRDTQYF. CDR3 coding DNA: TGTGCCAGCAGCTTGATAAGCCGTGATACGCAGTATTTT.

The gene calls are TRBV18 and TRBJ1-5; 7 bases fit TRBD1. V lost 6 bases and J lost 3; bases outside the gene matches: 8. The CDR3 sequence is 15 residues long. Germline CDR1 is KGHSH and CDR2 is LQKENI. CDR3 in DNA: TGTGCCAGCTCCTCCAACAGGGGACCCAATCAGCCCCAGCATTTT. The encoded protein is CASSSNRGPNQPQHF. Full variable domain (missing parts from reference TRBV18 and TRBJ1-5): NAGVMQNPRHLVRRRGQEARLRCSPMKGHSHVYWYRQLPEEGLKFMVYLQKENIIDESGMPKERFSAEFPKEGPSILRIQQVVRGDSAAYFCASSSNRGPNQPQHFGDGTRLSIL.

This clonotype was observed a handful of times. The genes are TRBV12-3 or TRBV12-4 and TRBJ1-1; no firm D call. The CDR3 covers 14 residues. V lost 5 bases, J lost 1 base, and 11 bases lay in between. CDR3 loop: CASSLKHENTEAFF. The CDR3 DNA reads as TGTGCCAGCAGTCTAAAGCACGAGAACACTGAAGCTTTCTTT.

The V gene is TRBV6-2 or TRBV6-3, the J gene TRBJ1-5; D is perhaps TRBD1 (5 bases). The V and J ends lost 5 bases and 2 bases respectively, with 13 bases between them. From germline, CDR1 is MNHEY and CDR2 SVGEGT. The CDR3 has 15 amino acids. For the CDR3, the DNA is TGTGCCAGCAGTAGACTACAGGCAGGCAATCAGCCCCAGCATTTT. Its protein is CASSRLQAGNQPQHF.

This clonotype has only a few counts. The V gene is TRBV12-3 or TRBV12-4, the J gene TRBJ1-5; the D gene is possibly TRBD1 (5 bases). The germline V and J ends were trimmed by 1 base and 3 bases, with 7 bases remaining between them. This CDR3 is built from 14 residues. CDR3 sequence reads: CASSLVGDNQPQHF. The CDR3 region has the DNA TGTGCCAGCAGTTTAGTGGGGGACAATCAGCCCCAGCATTTT.

The chain employs TRBV12-5 and TRBJ2-7; D unclear. CDR1 LGHNT and CDR2 FRNRAP come from the germline V gene. The CDR3 is made up of 14 amino acids. Trimming took 2 bases from V and 6 from J, leaving 14 bases between them. The CDR3 here is CASGLTPPGTEQYF. The CDR3 bases are TGTGCTAGTGGTTTGACTCCTCCGGGCACCGAGCAGTACTTC. The full variable domain, in which reference TRBV12-5 and TRBJ2-7 provide the parts outside the CDR3, is DARVTQTPRHKVTEMGQEVTMRCQPILGHNTVFWYRQTMMQGLELLAYFRNRAPLDDSGMPKDRFSAEMPDATLATLKIQPSEPRDSAVYFCASGLTPPGTEQYFGPGTRLTVT.

The V and J genes are TRBV25-1 and TRBJ2-7, with D unclear. The germline gives CDR1 MGHDK, CDR2 SYGVNS. Trimming pared 4 bases from V and 3 bases from J, leaving 7 bases between. This CDR3 is built from 12 residues. The CDR3 region is CASSVGNYEQYF. CDR3 DNA sequence: TGTGCCAGCAGTGTAGGGAACTACGAGCAGTACTTC.

This clonotype was counted between two and nine times. This chain links TRBV7-2 with TRBJ2-7, with a weak D call TRBD2 (7 bases). There are 15 residues in the CDR3. V lost 5 bases, J lost 0 bases, and 14 bases lay in between. CDR1 and CDR2 from the germline V gene are SGHTA and FQGNSA. The CDR3 DNA reads TGTGCCAGCAGCGTTCTAGCGGACAGCTCCTACGAGCAGTACTTC. This translates into CASSVLADSSYEQYF.